A single sample is the source of the 9 T cell receptor beta chains below, sequenced in a study of beta chain features in type 1 diabetes listed by TCRdb under 2018. General study outcomes and caveats: Type 1 diabetes patients showed a moderate but significant shortening of TCRB CDR3 length in all four CD4+ subsets.

The method behind the library was the immunoSEQ multiplex PCR assay. The entire isolated RNA was reverse transcribed using the High Capacity cDNA Reverse Transcription Kit, and thus expressed TCRB transcripts were sequenced. In TCRdb, the immuneACCESS table is reduced to in-frame sequences with V and J assigned. These tables do not hold every clone; where another copy was compared, an unresolved V gene accounts for under half, and the others remain unexplained. In all, the sample holds hundreds of thousands of clones, and roughly 13% of those were seen once. Clones ranked in the top ten supply less than 0.02% of the sample. These receptors lack a known antigen. Sequenced: naive CD4+ T cells from blood. The cell subset or site label of this sample denotes: true naive CD4+ T cells. The source of these receptors is a young man with type 1 diabetes.

The chain is built from TRBV28 and TRBJ2-7; TRBD2 matches 13 bases. Looked up from germline, CDR1 is MDHEN and CDR2 is SYDVKM. CDR3 size: 16 residues. The V segment lost 5 bases and the J segment 7 bases; nucleotides outside the gene matches: 11. CDR3 sequence reads: CASSPSGLAGVDEQYF. The CDR3 nucleotides are TGTGCCAGCAGTCCCTCCGGACTAGCGGGAGTGGATGAGCAGTACTTC.

This sequence joins TRBV6-6 and TRBJ2-1; D gene uncertain. This CDR3 contains 15 residues. Trimming left V 2 bases short and J 1 base short, with 9 bases between. Germline loops: CDR1 MNHNY, CDR2 SVGAGI (reference sequence). The CDR3 region has the DNA TGTGCCAGCAGTTACAGAGCGCAATCCTACAATGAGCAGTTCTTC. Amino acids: CASSYRAQSYNEQFF.

This clone came up a few times. This sequence joins TRBV5-1 and TRBJ1-1; no clear D gene. The V and J ends lost 4 bases and 1 base respectively, with 11 bases between them. This CDR3 is 14 amino acids long. CDR1 is SGHRS and CDR2 is YFSETQ in the germline V gene. The CDR3 DNA reads TGCGCCAGCAGCGCACCGACGGGGAACACTGAAGCTTTCTTT. Translation gives CASSAPTGNTEAFF.

This clone has only a few counts. The V gene is TRBV30, the J gene TRBJ2-5; the match to TRBD2 covers 10 bases. The CDR3 loop spans 14 amino acids. The V and J ends lost 6 bases and 1 base, in that order; junction bases with no gene match: 5. CDR1 GTSNPN and CDR2 SVGIG come from the germline V gene (reference sequence). The CDR3 DNA is TGTGCCTGCCTAGCGGGAGCCTCCCAAGAGACCCAGTACTTC. Residues: CACLAGASQETQYF. The whole variable domain, filled in from reference TRBV30 and TRBJ2-5, reads SQTIHQWPATLVQPVGSPLSLECTVEGTSNPNLYWYRQAAGRGLQLLFYSVGIGQISSEVPQNLSASRPQDRQFILSSKKLLLSDSGFYLCACLAGASQETQYFGPGTRLLVL.

The chain couples TRBV28 to TRBJ1-1; TRBD1 is a possible D gene (6 bases). CDR3 length: 15 residues. The germline V gene encodes CDR1 MDHEN and CDR2 SYDVKM. V gave up 3 bases and J gave up 3 bases, with 14 bases separating them. The CDR3 sequence: CASSLGGAPDTEAFF. Written as DNA, the CDR3 is TGTGCCAGCAGTTTGGGGGGGGCGCCGGACACTGAAGCTTTCTTT.

The sample holds a few counts of this clone. The same CDR3 also results from other DNA sequences found in this sample. The gene calls are TRBV29-1 and TRBJ1-5, with D tentatively TRBD1 (5 bases). V lost 4 bases and J 2 bases, leaving 6 bases between the germline ends. Looked up from germline, CDR1 is SQVTM and CDR2 is ANQGSEA. This CDR3 contains 12 residues. The CDR3 DNA reads TGCAGCGTTGCACAGGGCAATCAGCCCCAGCATTTT. It yields the protein CSVAQGNQPQHF.

This clone was picked up a small number of times. The J gene is TRBJ2-1, the V gene TRBV21-1; the D segment call TRBD1 is taken from the table without a DNA check. TRBV21-1 is noted as a pseudogene. The CDR3 is 14 residues long. The chain's CDR3 is CASKRTGGGNEQFF. Here the CDR3 DNA reads TGTGCCAGCAAGCGGACAGGGGGCGGGAATGAGCAGTTCTTC.

V usage is TRBV28 and J usage is TRBJ2-1; 7 nucleotides agree with TRBD2. Germline V lookup: CDR1 MDHEN, CDR2 SYDVKM. V shed 8 bases, J shed 0 bases, and the junction held 7 bases outside the gene matches. The CDR3 consists of 15 residues. The CDR3 nucleotides read TGTGCCAGCCGCCGCGGGGGAGGCTCCTACAATGAGCAGTTCTTC. This translates into CASRRGGGSYNEQFF.

With respect to this clone: Other DNA sequences from this sample encode an identical CDR3 as well. The J gene is TRBJ2-5, the V gene TRBV19, with no clear D. The germline V and J ends were trimmed by 2 bases and 4 bases, with 2 bases remaining between them. Germline CDR1 LNHDA, CDR2 SQIVND (reference sequence). The CDR3 is 11 amino acids. CDR3 loop: CASSIRETQYF. The CDR3 DNA sequence: TGTGCCAGTAGTATACGAGAGACCCAGTACTTC.